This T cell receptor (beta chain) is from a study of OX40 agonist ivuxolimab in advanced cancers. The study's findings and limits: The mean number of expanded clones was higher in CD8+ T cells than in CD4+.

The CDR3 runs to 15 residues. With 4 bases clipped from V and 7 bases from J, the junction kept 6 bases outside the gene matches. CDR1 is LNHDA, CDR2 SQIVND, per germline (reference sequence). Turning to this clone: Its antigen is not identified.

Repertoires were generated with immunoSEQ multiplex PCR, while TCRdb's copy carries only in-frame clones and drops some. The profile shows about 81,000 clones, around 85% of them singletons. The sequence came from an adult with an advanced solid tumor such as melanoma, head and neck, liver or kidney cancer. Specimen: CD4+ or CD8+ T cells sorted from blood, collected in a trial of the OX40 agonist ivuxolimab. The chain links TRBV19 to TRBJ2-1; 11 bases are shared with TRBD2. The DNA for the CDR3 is TGTGCCAGTAGTAAAATAGCGGGAGGGCGGAATGAGCAGTTCTTC. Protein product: CASSKIAGGRNEQFF.